Presented here are 15 T cell receptor beta chains from one specimen sequenced in a study of regulatory T cells in long-lasting Graves disease. Described time point: persistent/refractory GD, antithyroid drugs over 5 years with positive TRAb. PBMC-derived RNA was used for the TCR library. Through Arm-PCR of CDR3 regions and iRepertoire HTBI primers, TCR beta libraries were built. TCRdb re-called the multiplex PCR reads with MiXCR, one entry per CDR3 protein. The data hold around 450,000 distinct CDR3 sequences, with about a fifth observed a single time. The starting material was peripheral blood mononuclear cells (PBMCs), obtained when the disease was refractory, from a patient treated with antithyroid drugs. The receptors shown here come from a female donor with Graves disease.

The chain is built from TRBV24-1 and TRBJ2-7; a possible D gene is TRBD2 (5 bases). The germline V gene has CDR1 KGHDR and CDR2 SFDVKD. CDR3 length: 13 amino acids. Trimming took off 7 bases at V and 1 base at J, with 10 bases between the two ends. CDR3 residues: CATRATGSYEQYF. The CDR3 DNA reads TGTGCCACCAGGGCGACGGGGTCCTACGAGCAGTACTTC.

This clonotype was seen many times. The chain links TRBV6-1 to TRBJ1-5; D gene ambiguous. The V end lost 6 bases, the J end lost 3 bases, and 12 bases lay between the germline ends. The germline CDR1 and CDR2 sequences are MNHNS and SASEGT. CDR3 size: 14 residues. CDR3 residues: CASRRDPDNQPQHF. CDR3 bases: TGTGCCAGCAGACGTGACCCCGACAATCAGCCCCAGCATTTT.

This clonotype was detected ten times or more. The chain is built from TRBV2 and TRBJ1-1, with 8 bases that match TRBD1. Per the germline V gene, CDR1 is SNHLY and CDR2 is FYNNEI. Unmatched junction bases numbered 8, after V lost 4 bases and J lost 1 base. This CDR3 has 16 amino acids. Here the CDR3 reads CASSGNQGAGNTEAFF. The CDR3 bases are TGTGCCAGCAGTGGGAACCAGGGGGCAGGGAACACTGAAGCTTTCTTT.

This clonotype was seen many times. V is TRBV28 and J is TRBJ1-5, with D tentatively TRBD1 (5 bases). The CDR3 spans 15 residues. CDR1 is MDHEN, CDR2 SYDVKM, per germline. V was shortened by 3 bases and J by 2 bases, with 11 bases between the two germline ends. CDR3 amino acids: CASSLVRGGNQPQHF. CDR3 in DNA: TGTGCCAGCAGTTTGGTAAGGGGTGGCAATCAGCCCCAGCATTTT.

The J gene is TRBJ2-7, the V gene TRBV12-3 or TRBV12-4; 7 bases map to TRBD1. The CDR3 extends over 15 amino acids. V lost 6 bases and J lost 1; bases outside the gene matches: 9. CDR3 coding DNA: TGTGCCAGCAGGAAAGGACAGGAACCTTCCTACGAGCAGTACTTC. This translates into CASRKGQEPSYEQYF.

This clonotype was recorded a few times. The genes are TRBV7-2 and TRBJ1-4; D is unresolved. Looked up from germline, CDR1 is SGHTA and CDR2 is FQGNSA. The V end lost 3 bases, the J end lost 8 bases, and 22 bases lay between the germline ends. This CDR3 comprises 17 residues. The CDR3 here is CASSLVDLAPNEEKLFF. The CDR3 DNA sequence: TGTGCCAGCAGCTTGGTTGACTTGGCCCCTAATGAGGAAAAACTGTTTTTT.

The rearrangement uses TRBV7-6 and TRBJ2-6, with D possibly matching TRBD1 (5 bases). The CDR3 has 17 residues. Germline CDR1 and CDR2: SGHVS and FNYEAQ. V gave up 0 bases and J gave up 4 bases, with 13 bases separating them. CDR3 in DNA: TGTGCCAGCAGCTTAGCGGCAGGGATAACGGGGGCCAACGTCCTGACTTTC. The encoded protein is CASSLAAGITGANVLTF.

This clonotype was counted between two and nine times. The V call is TRBV4-2, the J call TRBJ1-1; weak D call: TRBD1 (6 bases). With 0 bases removed from V and 9 bases from J, the gap between germline ends came to 11 bases. The CDR3 runs 13 residues. The germline V gene has CDR1 LGHNA and CDR2 YNFKEQ. CDR3 sequence: CASSQDEDRKAFF. CDR3 nucleotides: TGTGCCAGCAGCCAAGATGAAGACAGGAAAGCTTTCTTT.

This clonotype came up a few times. The CDR3, as DNA: TGCGCCAGCAGCCAAGTTCCCCGGACTGGGAATGAAAAACTGTTTTTT. It translates to CASSQVPRTGNEKLFF. The chain uses TRBV4-1 and TRBJ1-4, with D unresolved. This CDR3 has 16 amino acids. Germline V CDR1 and CDR2: MGHRA, YSYEKL. Deletions cut 1 base from V and 5 bases from J, with 14 bases between.

The rearrangement links TRBV7-3 to TRBJ2-3; no clear D gene. V was shortened by 2 bases and J by 1 base, with 10 bases between the two germline ends. The CDR3 extends over 15 amino acids. Germline V gene sequence: CDR1 SGHTA, CDR2 FQGTGA. This CDR3 reads CASSLFMTGTDTQYF. CDR3 in DNA: TGTGCCAGCAGCTTATTTATGACTGGCACAGATACGCAGTATTTT.

This chain connects TRBV7-3 to TRBJ1-2; D perhaps matches TRBD1 (5 bases). Germline CDR1 and CDR2: SGHTA and FQGTGA. This CDR3 has 12 residues. The germline V and J ends were trimmed by 5 bases and 10 bases, with 14 bases remaining between them. As DNA, the CDR3 is TGTGCCAGCAGCCGGGAGGGGCTAGTCTACACCTTC. As protein: CASSREGLVYTF. Combining the CDR3 with reference TRBV7-3 and TRBJ1-2 gives the whole variable domain GAGVSQTPSNKVTEKGKYVELRCDPISGHTALYWYRQSLGQGPEFLIYFQGTGAADDSGLPNDRFFAVRPEGSVSTLKIQRTERGDSAVYLCASSREGLVYTFGSGTRLTVV.

The rearrangement joins TRBV10-3 to TRBJ2-1; 8 positions match TRBD2. J gave up 12 bases and V 0 bases, and 4 bases lay outside the gene matches. CDR3 length: 13 amino acids. Per germline, CDR1 ENHRY and CDR2 SYGVKD. The CDR3 protein is CAISESRSGGQFF. For the CDR3, the DNA is TGTGCCATCAGTGAGTCTCGGAGCGGGGGGCAGTTCTTC.

This clonotype has at least ten counts. The CDR3 sequence: CASSPTGGGWTQYF. The CDR3 nucleotides are TGTGCCAGCAGCCCAACAGGGGGCGGTTGGACCCAGTACTTC. The chain uses TRBV7-2 and TRBJ2-5; 9 bases match TRBD1. Germline CDR1 is SGHTA and CDR2 is FQGNSA. V trimming: 5 bases; J trimming: 7 bases; junction bases outside the gene matches: 8. This CDR3 is 14 amino acids long.

The CDR3 region has the DNA TGTGCCAGCAGCCGCCCGGGCGGGGTACAGCCCCAGCATTTT. Protein product: CASSRPGGVQPQHF. The rearrangement joins TRBV7-2 to TRBJ1-5; D is undetermined. This CDR3 comprises 14 residues. Germline assignment: CDR1 SGHTA and CDR2 FQGNSA. V was shortened by 5 bases and J by 7 bases, with 15 bases between the two germline ends.

The rearrangement links TRBV6-1 to TRBJ1-2, with 9 bases matching TRBD1. Unmatched junction bases numbered 18, after V lost 5 bases and J lost 2 bases. This CDR3 spans 19 amino acids. CDR1 is MNHNS, CDR2 SASEGT, per germline. The CDR3 DNA reads TGTGCCAGCAGTAACCTCTGGACAGGGGACGAATTATCCAACTATGGCTACACCTTC. Translating it yields CASSNLWTGDELSNYGYTF.